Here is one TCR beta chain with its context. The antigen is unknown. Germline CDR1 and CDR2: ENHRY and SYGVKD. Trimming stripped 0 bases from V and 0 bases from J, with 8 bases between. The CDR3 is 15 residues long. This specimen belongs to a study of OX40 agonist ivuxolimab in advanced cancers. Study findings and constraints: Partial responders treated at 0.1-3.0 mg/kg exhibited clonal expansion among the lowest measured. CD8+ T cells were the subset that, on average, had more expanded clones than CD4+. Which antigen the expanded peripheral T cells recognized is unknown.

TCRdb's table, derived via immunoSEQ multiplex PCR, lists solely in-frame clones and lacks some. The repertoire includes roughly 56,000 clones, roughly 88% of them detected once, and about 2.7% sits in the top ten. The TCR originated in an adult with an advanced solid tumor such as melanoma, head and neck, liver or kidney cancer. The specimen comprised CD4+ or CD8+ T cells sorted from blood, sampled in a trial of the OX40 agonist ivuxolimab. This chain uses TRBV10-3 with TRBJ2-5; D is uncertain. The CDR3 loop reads CAISESSADQETQYF. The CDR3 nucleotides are TGTGCCATCAGTGAGTCAAGCGCCGACCAAGAGACCCAGTACTTC.